One sample yielded the 13 T cell receptor beta chains listed below, sequenced in a study of cytomegalovirus exposure and HLA in healthy donors. Primers included in the PCR were 60 Vbeta and 13 Jbeta primers. TCRdb keeps only in-frame clones here, not all; method: immunoSEQ multiplex PCR. The data show 200,000 to 250,000 clones, over 80% seen once. The specimen sequenced was PBMCs. The origin of the receptors is a woman between 35 and 50 years old in good health and CMV-seropositive.

This clone was observed a handful of times. The J gene is TRBJ1-4, the V gene TRBV4-3, with a weak D call TRBD1 (6 bases). Germline V gene lookup returns CDR1 LGHNA and CDR2 YSLEER. V was pared by 4 bases and J by 5 bases, with 17 bases between. CDR3 length: 16 residues. The CDR3 coding sequence is TGCGCCAGCAGCCCTAAGACTAAGGGGGGGAATGAAAAACTGTTTTTT. Its translation is CASSPKTKGGNEKLFF.

With regard to this clone: The junction differs from germline at one of its ends, possibly a read error. The CDR3 here is CALSVPGRGTGELFF. The DNA for the CDR3 is TGTGCCTTGAGTGTACCCGGGAGAGGCACCGGGGAGCTGTTTTTT. The V call is TRBV30, the J call TRBJ2-2; D possibly corresponds to TRBD2 (6 bases). From germline, CDR1 is GTSNPN and CDR2 SVGIG (reference sequence). CDR3 length equals 15 residues.

The V call is TRBV5-4, the J call TRBJ2-3; D gene uncertain. Trimming took 0 bases from V and 0 from J, leaving 8 bases between them. CDR3 length equals 15 residues. Germline CDR1 is SGHNT and CDR2 is YYREEE (reference sequence). CDR3 loop: CASSLGAPSTDTQYF. The CDR3, as DNA: TGTGCCAGCAGCTTGGGGGCGCCCAGCACAGATACGCAGTATTTT.

This chain connects TRBV10-1 to TRBJ1-1; a possible D gene is TRBD1 (6 bases). This CDR3 is 14 amino acids long. Looked up from germline, CDR1 is WNHNN and CDR2 is SYGVQD (reference sequence). The ends were cut back, 6 bases at V and 8 bases at J, with 19 bases in the middle. CDR3 in DNA: TGCGCCAGCAGCGGGGGGGGCTCGAGGGGGGAAGCTTTCTTT. Translated, it gives CASSGGGSRGEAFF.

The V and J genes are TRBV27 and TRBJ1-1, with TRBD1 identical over 7 bases. Trimming at V came to 2 bases and at J to 2 bases, leaving 11 bases not matched to a gene. The CDR3 length is 17 residues. Looked up from germline, CDR1 is MNHEY and CDR2 is SMNVEV (reference sequence). CDR3 in amino acids: CASSLRQGGVLNTEAFF. In DNA, the CDR3 is TGTGCCAGCAGTTTACGACAGGGCGGTGTACTTAACACTGAAGCTTTCTTT.

This clone came up once. J is TRBJ2-5 and V is TRBV5-4; D may be TRBD2 (6 bases). The CDR3 has 16 residues. The V gene's germline CDR1 is SGHNT and CDR2 YYREEE (reference sequence). Between the trimmed V and J ends, which lost 4 bases and 2 bases, there was a span of 18 bases. In DNA, the CDR3 is TGTGCCAGCAGCCCGGGACTCCAGGGTGGGCAAGAGACCCAGTACTTC. Amino acid sequence: CASSPGLQGGQETQYF.

The chain joins TRBV4-3 to TRBJ2-5; unclear D gene. Germline V gives CDR1 LGHNA, CDR2 YSLEER. V was trimmed by 0 bases and J by 4 bases, leaving 15 bases between them. CDR3 length equals 16 residues. In DNA, the CDR3 is TGCGCCAGCAGCCAAGAGGCTCAAATAACATTAGAGACCCAGTACTTC. Amino acid sequence: CASSQEAQITLETQYF.

The rearrangement uses TRBV10-2 and TRBJ1-2; 10 bases are shared with TRBD1. The CDR3 consists of 14 residues. The V segment lost 8 bases and the J segment 6 bases; nucleotides outside the gene matches: 9. Germline V gives CDR1 WSHSY, CDR2 SAAADI. The CDR3 is CASLRGQGSDGYTF. The CDR3 region has the DNA TGCGCCAGCTTAAGGGGACAGGGGAGCGATGGCTACACCTTC.

The chain recombines TRBV30 with TRBJ1-1; 7 bases fit TRBD1. Trimming removed 2 bases from V and 5 bases from J; junction bases left unmatched: 11. The CDR3 length is 15 residues. Germline V gene data show CDR1 as GTSNPN and CDR2 as SVGIG (reference sequence). CDR3 bases: TGTGCCTGGAGTCTTCAGACAGGGAGTAATACTGAAGCTTTCTTT. Amino acids: CAWSLQTGSNTEAFF.

The chain is built from TRBV28 and TRBJ1-2, with 7 bases matching TRBD1. The CDR3 totals 14 residues. The V segment lost 3 bases and the J segment 8 bases; nucleotides outside the gene matches: 9. Germline CDR1 MDHEN, CDR2 SYDVKM. Here the CDR3 DNA reads TGTGCCAGCAGTTTGGTCGACAGGGTAGGAGGCTACACCTTC. Protein sequence: CASSLVDRVGGYTF.

V is TRBV4-1 and J is TRBJ2-2; unclear D gene. The CDR3 has 16 amino acids. The germline CDR1 and CDR2 sequences are MGHRA and YSYEKL. With 0 bases removed from V and 4 bases from J, the gap between germline ends came to 12 bases. The CDR3, as DNA: TGCGCCAGCAGCCAAGAGGTTAGCCCGAGCACCGGGGAGCTGTTTTTT. Protein: CASSQEVSPSTGELFF.

The J gene is TRBJ2-1, the V gene TRBV5-6; the D gene is possibly TRBD1 (5 bases). The germline CDR1 and CDR2 sequences are SGHDT and YYEEEE. This CDR3 contains 17 residues. Trimming pared 0 bases from V and 0 bases from J, leaving 13 bases between. The CDR3 bases are TGTGCCAGCAGCTTGGGAGACAGAAAGCTCTCCTACAATGAGCAGTTCTTC. This gives the protein CASSLGDRKLSYNEQFF.

The chain couples TRBV30 to TRBJ1-2; D is unresolved. V was shortened by 0 bases and J by 3 bases, with 11 bases between the two germline ends. The germline V gene has CDR1 GTSNPN and CDR2 SVGIG (reference sequence). The CDR3 runs to 14 residues. The CDR3 loop is CAWSVRRTDYGYTF. DNA for the CDR3: TGTGCCTGGAGTGTACGTAGAACCGACTATGGCTACACCTTC.